This T cell receptor (beta chain) was identified during a study of blood T cell repertoires in COVID-19. There are 13 residues in the CDR3. Germline V lookup: CDR1 MNHEY, CDR2 SVGAGI. After removal of 11 bases from V and 7 bases from J, the junction contained 9 bases not matched to a gene. Sequenced by immunoSEQ multiplex PCR; TCRdb stores in-frame clones only, minus some. This sample has roughly 500,000 clones, with roughly 87% found just once. This receptor was identified in a man between 18 and 29 years old with COVID-19, enrolled during active disease. V usage is TRBV6-5 and J usage is TRBJ2-1; 9 bases are a match to TRBD1. What was sequenced was peripheral blood. The CDR3 sequence: CAGSGTGKNEQFF. CDR3 DNA: TGTGCCGGATCCGGGACAGGGAAGAATGAGCAGTTCTTC.